This T cell receptor beta chain was identified during a study of Ad26.COV2.S vaccination and SARS-CoV-2 variants (dated by TCRdb to the early 2020s). For the wider study: Donors in the vaccine arm were drawn from COV1001, a multicentre, randomized, double-blind, placebo-controlled phase I-IIa trial testing Ad26.COV2.S in healthy adults. Ad26.COV2.S was administered intramuscularly at a dose of 5x10^10 or 1x10^11 viral particles, either as one shot or as two shots given 56 days apart. TCRbeta repertoire sequencing served as the tool for gauging how specific and how broad the SARS-CoV-2-reactive T cell receptors were following Ad26.COV2.S vaccination. A total of around 32 samples were included in the TCR-sequenced set, comprising around 19 Ad26.COV2.S vaccine recipients, 5 placebo recipients and 8 SARS-CoV-2 convalescent individuals. Trial participants were randomized into five groups of five, in which low-dose or high-dose Ad26.COV2.S was given once or twice, or placebo was given on both occasions. Blinding of investigators to trial group allocation was maintained during experiments and outcome assessment. On the study overall, not on this receptor specifically: Non-spike TCR breadth was comparable between vaccine and placebo recipients, consistent with the vaccine containing only spike. According to the authors, total T cell responses may have been underestimated by the TCR breadth and depth analyses. After vaccination, substantial breadth of spike-specific CD8+ and CD4+ T cell responses was reported. The study was not powered to compare responses between vaccine doses or regimens. Compared with placebo recipients, Ad26.COV2.S recipients showed higher spike-specific TCR breadth (P = 0.0014).

The treatment or condition label, as the study defines it: over 15 received Ad26.COV2.S at low or high dose, single or two shots; several received placebo; per-sample allocation not given. Repertoires of vaccine and placebo recipients were sequenced from samples collected on day 63 after the first injection. Between 29 July and 7 August 2020, Cohort 1b enrolled some 25 adults aged 18-55 years at one site in Boston, USA. Ad26.COV2.S was a replication-incompetent adenovirus type 26 vector expressing a prefusion-stabilized SARS-CoV-2 spike protein from the original Wuhan strain. As for this clone: This receptor's antigen is unknown. The sample holds no much larger clone one base away, and base qualities are not on file.

TCRbeta CDR3 regions were sequenced with the immunoSEQ Assay. After extraction, genomic DNA underwent amplification by bias-controlled multiplex PCR, followed by high-throughput sequencing. Under the source paper's analysis protocol: To quantify the absolute abundance of every unique TCRbeta CDR3 region, sequences were collapsed and filtered. T cell fraction was estimated by normalizing TCRbeta template counts to usable DNA, with usable DNA measured through amplification of reference genes found in all nucleated cells. Repertoire TCRs were annotated as SARS-CoV-2-specific by exact matching of V gene, CDR3 amino acid sequence and J gene to a known reactive TCR set. The reference SARS-CoV-2 TCR set was obtained from MIRA and was filtered for enrichment in COVID-19-positive ImmuneCODE repertoires, whereby public or cross-reactive TCRs were removed. Based on the MIRA antigens, annotated TCRs were further analysed at the level of specific ORF or position within ORF. Breadth was defined as annotated unique rearrangements over total unique productive rearrangements; depth was the summed frequency of those rearrangements. Two-sided Wilcoxon rank-sum tests were used to compare TCR breadth between groups. In TCRdb, the immuneACCESS table is reduced to in-frame sequences with V and J assigned. These tables do not hold every clone; where another copy was compared, an unresolved V gene accounts for under half, and the others remain unexplained. The DNA was the basis for D and trimming; V, J and clone size are from that table. The sample contains approximately 460,000 clones, around 89% of them found a single time. Of the sample, under 2% is held by the ten largest clones.

Sequencing was performed on peripheral blood, taken in a trial of Ad26.COV2.S vaccine versus placebo. This receptor was taken from a person between 18 and 65 years old who received the Ad26.COV2.S COVID-19 vaccine or a placebo.

This receptor has the CDR3 CASINPLESEQFF. The nucleotides are TGTGCCAGCATCAACCCACTCGAATCCGAGCAGTTCTTC. The receptor chain draws on TRBV28 and TRBJ2-1; the D gene assignment is ambiguous. Inclusive of the bounding cysteine and phenylalanine, the CDR3 is 13 residues long. Just the 39-base CDR3 DNA is kept, in frame starting at base 1. Taken from the germline V gene, the CDR1 and CDR2 loops are MDHEN and SYDVKM. The trim is 7 bases for V and 10 bases for J, with a gap of 17 bases between the germline ends.